The source of this TCR beta chain is a study of cytomegalovirus exposure and HLA in healthy donors. On the study more broadly: A later analysis reported the same platform for the 110 or so validation repertoires and the 666 first-cohort repertoires. Study observations and caveats: Altogether, about 160 TCR beta chains were recorded as cytomegalovirus-associated. In vitro, a few CMV-associated chains proved specific for CMV antigens.

Deletions cut 6 bases from V and 2 bases from J, with 16 bases between. From germline, CDR1 is SNHLY and CDR2 FYNNEI. This CDR3 is built from 15 residues. Method: immunoSEQ multiplex PCR; TCRdb's copy keeps in-frame clones and lacks some. The table lists more than 120,000 clones, approximately 86% of them singletons, with just over 8.5% in the top ten. Concerning this clone: The target antigen is unknown.

The donors were members of the validation cohort, which comprised 90 to 150 subjects and was separate from the first cohort of some 680 subjects. This TCR derives from a man younger than 35 in good health and CMV-seropositive. The chain carries TRBV2 and TRBJ1-1; no clear D gene. Sample: PBMCs. The CDR3 DNA sequence: TGTGCCAGCAGGGAGGACCCATCGATCAACACTGAAGCTTTCTTT. This encodes CASREDPSINTEAFF.